The 11 T cell receptor beta chains presented below share a single source sample, sequenced in a study of blood T cell repertoires in COVID-19 (dated by TCRdb to about 2020). Library prep was done by the immunoSEQ multiplex PCR assay. TCRdb re-hosts the immuneACCESS table, in-frame sequences only. Its copies lack some clones; in the studies checked, an unresolved V gene accounts for under half of them, and the cause for the rest is not known. This sample lists nearly 200,000 clones; approximately 85% were detected once. 4.5% to 5.5% of the sample is in the top ten clones. Sequenced: peripheral blood. These receptor sequences come from a woman between 65 and 79 years old with active or convalescent COVID-19.

The chain is built from TRBV5-1 and TRBJ2-2; 13 positions match TRBD2. CDR3 size: 19 residues. Germline loops: CDR1 SGHRS, CDR2 YFSETQ. J lost 5 bases, V lost 5 bases, and 15 bases had no gene match. The CDR3, as DNA: TGCGCCAGCAGTTCTCCGGGACTAGCGGGACACCTAGGGACCGGGGAGCTGTTTTTT. Amino acid sequence: CASSSPGLAGHLGTGELFF.

The genes are TRBV7-3 and TRBJ2-3, with 10 bases lining up with TRBD2. Germline V gives CDR1 SGHTA, CDR2 FQGTGA. The CDR3 is made up of 17 amino acids. Unmatched junction bases numbered 4, after V lost 0 bases and J lost 1 base. The CDR3 reads CASSLTPTSGGTDTQYF. CDR3 coding DNA: TGTGCCAGCAGCTTAACTCCCACTAGCGGGGGCACAGATACGCAGTATTTT. The full variable domain, in which reference TRBV7-3 and TRBJ2-3 provide the parts outside the CDR3, is GAGVSQTPSNKVTEKGKYVELRCDPISGHTALYWYRQSLGQGPEFLIYFQGTGAADDSGLPNDRFFAVRPEGSVSTLKIQRTERGDSAVYLCASSLTPTSGGTDTQYFGPGTRLTVL.

The table lists this clone with a few counts. The V call is TRBV19, the J call TRBJ2-2; 9 bases are shared with TRBD1. The CDR3 contains 18 residues. Germline loops: CDR1 LNHDA, CDR2 SQIVND (reference sequence). Germline trimming cut 10 bases from V and 6 bases from J; bases unmatched to any gene: 21. The chain's CDR3 is CANTVTTIQGARAGELFF. As DNA, the CDR3 is TGTGCCAACACCGTAACCACTATACAGGGGGCTAGGGCCGGGGAGCTGTTTTTT.

The V gene is TRBV19, the J gene TRBJ2-1, with TRBD1 matching over 8 bases. The CDR3 is made up of 14 amino acids. In germline, CDR1 is LNHDA, CDR2 SQIVND (reference sequence). With 9 bases clipped from V and 3 bases from J, the junction kept 7 bases outside the gene matches. This CDR3 is CASSRGQGYNEQFF. The CDR3 DNA sequence: TGTGCCAGCAGCCGAGGACAGGGCTACAATGAGCAGTTCTTC.

V gene TRBV7-2 combines with J gene TRBJ2-5; the D gene is possibly TRBD1 (6 bases). The germline CDR1 and CDR2 sequences are SGHTA and FQGNSA. Trimming stripped 5 bases from V and 7 bases from J, with 11 bases between. The CDR3 consists of 12 residues. The chain's CDR3 is CASSPSDRTQYF. For the CDR3, the DNA is TGTGCCAGCAGCCCCTCGGACAGGACCCAGTACTTC.

Of note for this clone: The junction departs from germline at one end; a sequencing error may be responsible. The V gene is TRBV3-1 (or the pseudogene TRBV3-2), the J gene TRBJ1-2; no firm D call. In germline, CDR1 is LGHDT, CDR2 YNNKEL (reference sequence). CDR3 size: 14 residues. CDR3 in amino acids: CASSPYEGNSGYTF. The CDR3, as DNA: TGTGCCAGCAGCCCCTATGAGGGAAACTCTGGCTACACCTTC.

The V and J genes are TRBV2 and TRBJ1-5; 9 nucleotides agree with TRBD1. Germline trimming cut 7 bases from V and 2 bases from J; bases unmatched to any gene: 15. The CDR3 loop spans 18 amino acids. Germline V CDR1 and CDR2: SNHLY, FYNNEI. The DNA of the CDR3 is TGTGCCAGCACCGACCGACACAGGGGGCGCCTGGGCAATCAGCCCCAGCATTTT. Translation gives CASTDRHRGRLGNQPQHF.

V is TRBV19 and J is TRBJ2-5; 8 positions agree with TRBD2. V lost 1 base, J lost 2 bases, and 18 bases stayed unmatched. CDR1 is LNHDA, CDR2 SQIVND, per germline (reference sequence). The CDR3 covers 20 residues. CDR3 sequence: CASSIAPSGSDIINQETQYF. The DNA for the CDR3 is TGTGCCAGTAGTATAGCCCCCAGCGGGAGCGATATTATTAATCAAGAGACCCAGTACTTC.

The CDR3, as DNA: TGCGCCAGCAGGGGTGGAGGTAAATCCCCCACAGATACGCAGTATTTT. This gives the protein CASRGGGKSPTDTQYF. The V call is TRBV4-1, the J call TRBJ2-3; D perhaps matches TRBD2 (5 bases). Trimming left V 6 bases short and J 2 bases short, with 18 bases between. This CDR3 region has 16 residues. CDR1 and CDR2 (germline): MGHRA, YSYEKL.

This rearrangement joins TRBV7-2 to TRBJ1-6; 7 nucleotides agree with TRBD1. This CDR3 comprises 15 residues. In germline, CDR1 is SGHTA, CDR2 FQGNSA. V shed 5 bases, J shed 7 bases, and the junction held 8 bases outside the gene matches. CDR3 residues: CASSPTGVQNSPLHF. The CDR3 coding sequence is TGTGCCAGCAGCCCAACAGGGGTTCAAAATTCACCCCTCCACTTT.

The chain carries TRBV7-8 and TRBJ2-2; 10 nucleotides line up with TRBD1. The CDR3 spans 16 residues. Unmatched junction bases numbered 5, after V lost 3 bases and J lost 4 bases. Germline V gene data show CDR1 as SGHVS and CDR2 as FQNEAQ. CDR3: CASSFPGQGTTGELFF. CDR3 bases: TGTGCCAGCAGCTTTCCGGGACAGGGGACCACCGGGGAGCTGTTTTTT.